One sample yielded the 12 T cell receptor beta chains listed below, sequenced in a study of CD8+CD57+ T cells in acquired aplastic anemia. The template for TCR beta VDJ and CDR3 sequence profiling was genomic DNA. A single record per CDR3 protein comes from TCRdb applying MiXCR to the reads. This sample has hundreds of thousands of distinct CDR3 sequences, with 65% to 75% found just once. What was sequenced was sorted CD4+, CD8+, or CD8+CD57+ T cells (not recorded which) from PBMCs. Receptors were obtained from a human donor in good health, serving as a control.

V gene TRBV20-1 combines with J gene TRBJ2-5; the D is unclear. CDR1 and CDR2 from the germline V gene are DFQATT and SNEGSKA (reference sequence). The ends were cut back, 4 bases at V and 7 bases at J, with 16 bases in the middle. The CDR3 has 13 amino acids. The CDR3 nucleotides are TGCAGTGCTAAATGGCAGACTTCTTTGACCCAGTACTTC. It yields the protein CSAKWQTSLTQYF.

The V call is TRBV9, the J call TRBJ1-6; D is ambiguous. CDR1 and CDR2 (germline): SGDLS, YYNGEE. V was shortened by 0 bases and J by 7 bases, with 8 bases between the two germline ends. There are 14 residues in the CDR3. CDR3 bases: TGTGCCAGCAGCGTAGGGGCCCAAAATTCACCCCTCCACTTT. Translating it yields CASSVGAQNSPLHF.

This clonotype was observed at least ten times. The chain combines TRBV20-1 with TRBJ1-3; unclear D gene. CDR3 length equals 12 residues. V shed 7 bases and J shed 0 bases, with 7 bases lying between them. Germline lookup yields CDR1 DFQATT and CDR2 SNEGSKA (reference sequence). Here the CDR3 DNA reads TGCAGTGACGACCGCTCTGGAAACACCATATATTTT. Translating it yields CSDDRSGNTIYF.

The chain has TRBV9 and TRBJ1-6; TRBD1 is a possible D gene (5 bases). From germline, CDR1 is SGDLS and CDR2 YYNGEE. The V end lost 4 bases, the J end lost 17 bases, and 25 bases lay between the germline ends. CDR3 length: 15 residues. CDR3 coding DNA: TGTGCCAGCAGCTTCGAGGCAGGGTCTAACTATCCCTTCCACTTT. Amino acid sequence: CASSFEAGSNYPFHF. Supplemented by reference TRBV9 and TRBJ1-6, the full variable domain reads DSGVTQTPKHLITATGQRVTLRCSPRSGDLSVYWYQQSLDQGLQFLIQYYNGEERAKGNILERFSAQQFPDLHSELNLSSLELGDSALYFCASSFEAGSNYPFHFGNGTRLTVT.

V gene TRBV6-1 combines with J gene TRBJ2-7; no clear D. Germline CDR1 reads MNHNS; CDR2 reads SASEGT. Trimming stripped 1 base from V and 4 bases from J, with 5 bases between. The CDR3 loop spans 12 amino acids. CDR3 nucleotide sequence: TGTGCCAGCAGTGAAGGGGCGTACGAGCAGTACTTC. Translating it yields CASSEGAYEQYF.

This clonotype was detected many times. This chain links TRBV6-5 with TRBJ1-1; the D gene is possibly TRBD1 (6 bases). V shed 5 bases and J shed 3 bases, with 10 bases lying between them. Germline values: CDR1 MNHEY, CDR2 SVGAGI. This CDR3 has 13 residues. The CDR3 region has the DNA TGTGCCAGCAGTGACCACAGGGACACTGAAGCTTTCTTT. It specifies CASSDHRDTEAFF.

A word on this clonotype: A read error may explain this, as a much larger clone is one base away. The V gene is TRBV7-3, the J gene TRBJ2-1; D gene ambiguous. CDR1 SGHTA and CDR2 FQGTGA come from the germline V gene. V was trimmed by 2 bases and J by 1 base, leaving 6 bases between them. The CDR3 loop spans 14 amino acids. This chain's CDR3 is CASSLSRSYNEQFF. CDR3 DNA sequence: TGTGCCAGCAGCTTATCGAGGTCCTACAATGAGCAGTTCTTC.

The chain joins TRBV20-1 to TRBJ1-2; D gene unclear. Looked up from germline, CDR1 is DFQATT and CDR2 is SNEGSKA (reference sequence). The CDR3 covers 13 residues. The V and J ends lost 5 bases and 9 bases respectively, with 19 bases between them. The CDR3 nucleotides are TGCAGTGCTCACCCTCTAGCGGCGTACAGCTACACCTTC. It specifies CSAHPLAAYSYTF.

Comment on this clonotype: The junction and the germline gene differ at one end; a read error may be behind it. The V call is TRBV2, the J call TRBJ1-3, with D hard to call. The CDR3 totals 15 residues. CDR1 is SNHLY, CDR2 FYNNEI, per germline. CDR3 coding DNA: TGTGCCAGCAGCCAACGACACTACTATGGACACACCATATATTTT. This sequence encodes CASSQRHYYGHTIYF.

The chain couples TRBV6-1 to TRBJ1-5, with a possible D match to TRBD1 (6 bases). CDR3 size: 14 residues. Germline CDR1 reads MNHNS; CDR2 reads SASEGT. The V end lost 3 bases, the J end lost 4 bases, and 10 bases lay between the germline ends. This CDR3 is CASSELGGNQPQHF. The CDR3, as DNA: TGTGCCAGCAGTGAGTTAGGGGGAAATCAGCCCCAGCATTTT.

This clonotype was detected ten times or more. This rearrangement joins TRBV7-9 to TRBJ2-7; D may be TRBD1 (6 bases). CDR3 length: 13 residues. Looked up from germline, CDR1 is SEHNR and CDR2 is FQNEAQ (reference sequence). V lost 5 bases, J lost 2 bases, and 10 bases lay in between. CDR3 loop: CASSPRGPYEQYF. In DNA form, the CDR3 reads TGTGCCAGCAGCCCCAGGGGCCCCTACGAGCAGTACTTC.

This clonotype was observed many times. The rearrangement links TRBV19 to TRBJ1-2; 7 bases agree with TRBD1. The germline V gene encodes CDR1 LNHDA and CDR2 SQIVND (reference sequence). Trimming at V came to 4 bases and at J to 2 bases, leaving 16 bases not matched to a gene. This CDR3 spans 18 amino acids. CDR3 DNA: TGTGCCAGTAGTACACGGACAAGGGGACAGATAACGAACTATGGCTACACCTTC. Its protein is CASSTRTRGQITNYGYTF.